A selection of T cell receptor beta chains follows, all from one sample in a study of shared clonotypes between healthy human individuals. Here immunoSEQ multiplex PCR was the method, and the copy in TCRdb shows in-frame clones only, minus some. The profile shows just over 2,000,000 clones, 85% to 95% of them singletons. Sequenced input: naive CD8+ T cells sorted from blood. These receptors originate from a man younger than 30 in good health. Each CDR3 is given with its conserved first and last residue. The D gene is left open where the match is weak. Clone size appears in some rows only: once, few, many, or a class for an expanded clone.

size	V	D	length	J	DNA	CDR3
-	TRBV11-3	TRBD1	13	TRBJ2-2	TGTGCCAGCAGTCAGGGGGTCACCGGGGAGCTGTTTTTT	CASSQGVTGELFF
-	TRBV7-3	-	13	TRBJ2-7	TGTGCCAGCAGCCGCGGGGAAGGGTACGAGCAGTACTTC	CASSRGEGYEQYF
-	TRBV9	-	16	TRBJ2-5	TGTGCCAGCAGCGTAGAGAGCCTCCCCCCTCAAGAGACCCAGTACTTC	CASSVESLPPQETQYF
few	TRBV19	TRBD2	13	TRBJ2-1	TGTGCCAGTAGTATAGCCCAACTAGCGGTACGGTTCTTC	CASSIAQLAVRFF
-	TRBV6-5	TRBD2	15	TRBJ2-7	TGTGCCAGCAGTTACCGGGACAACGGACTAGCGGAACAGTACTTC	CASSYRDNGLAEQYF
-	TRBV6-6	TRBD2	15	TRBJ2-3	TGTGCCAGCAGTTACGCGGGAGGGCCTGCAGATACGCAGTATTTT	CASSYAGGPADTQYF
once	TRBV6-5	-	15	TRBJ1-2	TGTGCCAGCAGTTGGACAGAACTAGCTAACTATGGCTACACCTTC	CASSWTELANYGYTF
-	TRBV6-5	-	14	TRBJ2-7	TGTGCCAGCAGTTCTCTAGGGGGGGCCTACGAGCAGTACTTC	CASSSLGGAYEQYF
-	TRBV6-1	-	16	TRBJ2-7	TGTGCCAGCAGTGAAGCGGGGCGGGACAGATTTTACGAGCAGTACTTC	CASSEAGRDRFYEQYF
-	TRBV30	TRBD2	13	TRBJ2-1	TGTGCCTGGAGTCTAGCGGGGTTGGGTGAGCAGTTCTTC	CAWSLAGLGEQFF
-	TRBV7-9	-	15	TRBJ2-7	TGTGCCAGCAGCTTAGGATGGACACCTTCCTACGAGCAGTACTTC	CASSLGWTPSYEQYF
-	TRBV5-1	-	13	TRBJ2-7	TGCGCCAGCAGGGGTGGATGGGGAGACGAGCAGTACTTC	CASRGGWGDEQYF
-	TRBV7-2	-	15	TRBJ1-4	TGTGCCAGCAGTCCCCGCAGAGCCCTCGGGGAAAAACTGTTTTTT	CASSPRRALGEKLFF
-	TRBV4-1	-	15	TRBJ1-2	TGCGCCAGCAGCCCGACGACAGGCTCAGGGTATGGCTACACCTTC	CASSPTTGSGYGYTF
-	TRBV5-1	-	15	TRBJ1-1	TGCGCCAGCAGCCCGGAATACGGACAGCCCCGAGAAGCTTTCTTT	CASSPEYGQPREAFF
-	TRBV9	-	11	TRBJ2-1	TGTGCCAGCAGCGAAGGGGGTGAGCAGTTCTTC	CASSEGGEQFF
-	TRBV19	-	12	TRBJ1-4	TGTGCCGCTTCTGCAACTAATGAAAAACTGTTTTTT	CAASATNEKLFF
-	TRBV6-5	-	15	TRBJ1-6	TGTGCCAGCAGTTACTCTGGGGACGCGGGTTCACCCCTCCACTTT	CASSYSGDAGSPLHF
-	TRBV27	-	13	TRBJ2-7	TGTGCCAGCGGGGACATCCGCTCCTACGAGCAGTACTTC	CASGDIRSYEQYF
-	TRBV4-3	-	15	TRBJ1-4	TGCGCCAGCAGCCAAGGGGGGGGCAGTAATGAAAAACTGTTTTTT	CASSQGGGSNEKLFF
-	TRBV28	-	13	TRBJ1-1	TGTGCCAGCAGTTTAACCAGGAACACTGAAGCTTTCTTT	CASSLTRNTEAFF
-	TRBV27	TRBD1	14	TRBJ2-1	TGTGCCAGCAGCATACAGGGGGCGCTCCATGAGCAGTTCTTC	CASSIQGALHEQFF
-	TRBV7-3	-	16	TRBJ2-3	TGTGCCAGCAGCTCTGGGACCTTTCCACGCACAGATACGCAGTATTTT	CASSSGTFPRTDTQYF
once	TRBV27	-	13	TRBJ1-6	TGTGCCAGCAGTTTGGACGATAATTCACCCCTCCACTTT	CASSLDDNSPLHF
-	TRBV7-8	TRBD1	15	TRBJ2-7	TGTGCCAGCAGCATACGGTTAGGGACAGTCTACGAGCAGTACTTC	CASSIRLGTVYEQYF
-	TRBV19	-	12	TRBJ1-1	TGTGCCAGTATAAAGGGAAGCACTGAAGCTTTCTTT	CASIKGSTEAFF
-	TRBV27	-	12	TRBJ2-5	TGTGCCAGCAATCCCGTCCAAGAGACCCAGTACTTC	CASNPVQETQYF
-	TRBV11-2	-	15	TRBJ2-3	TGTGCCAGCAGCCCTCTGGGGCCACTCACAGATACGCAGTATTTT	CASSPLGPLTDTQYF
once	TRBV7-9	-	16	TRBJ2-1	TGTGCCAGCAGCCCGGTGGGCGGGATAATGTACAATGAGCAGTTCTTC	CASSPVGGIMYNEQFF
-	TRBV27	-	15	TRBJ1-6	TGTGCCAGCAGTTTGTCCAGCGGCTATAATTCACCCCTCCACTTT	CASSLSSGYNSPLHF
-	TRBV5-4	-	13	TRBJ2-7	TGTGCCAGCAGCCACAGGCCGACCTACGAGCAGTACTTC	CASSHRPTYEQYF
-	TRBV11-2	-	13	TRBJ1-1	TGTGCCAGCAGCCTCGCGGAGGGGTTTGGAGCTTTCTTT	CASSLAEGFGAFF
-	TRBV28	TRBD1	14	TRBJ2-7	TGTGCCAGCAGTCCCCGGGACAGAAACTACGAGCAGTACTTC	CASSPRDRNYEQYF
-	TRBV28	TRBD1	14	TRBJ2-7	TGTGCCAGCAGTCCTACAGGGGGCCCCTACGAGCAGTACTTC	CASSPTGGPYEQYF
-	TRBV7-9	-	16	TRBJ2-4	TGTGCCAGCAGCCCAAAAGGTAGCGGCACCAAAAACATTCAGTACTTC	CASSPKGSGTKNIQYF
-	TRBV7-6	-	14	TRBJ2-7	TGTGCCAGCAGCCCGGGTGGAGGAGCCTACGAGCAGTACTTC	CASSPGGGAYEQYF
-	TRBV21-1	-	17	TRBJ2-4	TGTGCCAGCAGCAAGGTCCAGAAATATCTAGCCAAAAACATTCAGTACTTC	CASSKVQKYLAKNIQYF
-	TRBV29-1	-	12	TRBJ2-3	TGCAGCGTTGAAGTAGGACTAGATACGCAGTATTTT	CSVEVGLDTQYF
-	TRBV7-9	TRBD1	16	TRBJ1-1	TGTGCCAGCAGCACCGACAGGGAGGAGATGAACACTGAAGCTTTCTTT	CASSTDREEMNTEAFF
-	TRBV5-1	TRBD1	15	TRBJ2-2	TGCGCCAGCAGTTATACAGGGGGATTAACCGGGGAGCTGTTTTTT	CASSYTGGLTGELFF
-	TRBV15	TRBD2	14	TRBJ2-7	TGTGCCACCAGCAGAGATGCGGGGGAGGGCGAGCAGTACTTC	CATSRDAGEGEQYF
-	TRBV27	-	14	TRBJ2-7	TGTGCCAGCAGTTTAGTGGGAGGAGGTTATGAGCAGTACTTC	CASSLVGGGYEQYF
-	TRBV4-1	TRBD1	15	TRBJ1-2	TGCGCCAGCAGCCAGTCCTTGACAGGGAACTATGGCTACACCTTC	CASSQSLTGNYGYTF
-	TRBV28	-	16	TRBJ1-5	TGTGCCAGCAGTTTATATTTCGGCGGAGCTGAGCAGCCCCAGCATTTT	CASSLYFGGAEQPQHF
-	TRBV19	TRBD1	13	TRBJ2-7	TGTGCCAGTAGTATGTGGGGACAGTACGAGCAGTACTTC	CASSMWGQYEQYF
-	TRBV7-9	-	14	TRBJ1-1	TGTGCCAGCAGCTTCCGGGGCGAGAACACTGAAGCTTTCTTT	CASSFRGENTEAFF
-	TRBV28	TRBD1	15	TRBJ2-4	TGTGCCAGCAGTCAGCAGGGGGCGGCCAAAAACATTCAGTACTTC	CASSQQGAAKNIQYF
-	TRBV5-6	-	13	TRBJ1-1	TGTGCCAGCAGCTCGGGGGGTTGGCTTGAAGCTTTCTTT	CASSSGGWLEAFF
-	TRBV9	-	11	TRBJ2-5	TGTGCCAGCAGCGCCCGGGGTGCCCAGTACTTC	CASSARGAQYF
-	TRBV5-1	-	15	TRBJ2-2	TGCGCCAGCAGCTTGGAGGGTCCGGACACCGGGGAGCTGTTTTTT	CASSLEGPDTGELFF
-	TRBV4-1	TRBD2	15	TRBJ2-5	TGCGCCAGCAGCCAAGATCTTTCTAGCGGACAGACCCAGTACTTC	CASSQDLSSGQTQYF
-	TRBV4-1	-	12	TRBJ2-2	TGCGCCAGCAGCCGCTCTACCGGGGAGCTGTTTTTT	CASSRSTGELFF
-	TRBV6-1	-	15	TRBJ1-2	TGTGCCAGCAGTGAAGGCGCAGGGTTTATGTATGGCTACACCTTC	CASSEGAGFMYGYTF
-	TRBV2	TRBD2	16	TRBJ2-5	TGTGCCAGCATGCCCAAACTAGCGGGGGGGCCCGAGACCCAGTACTTC	CASMPKLAGGPETQYF
-	TRBV2	-	17	TRBJ2-4	TGTGCCAGCTATACGGCTAGCACCCTGGAGGCCAAAAACATTCAGTACTTC	CASYTASTLEAKNIQYF
-	TRBV7-9	-	13	TRBJ1-1	TGTGCCAGCAGCGCCCATGTCTACACTGAAGCTTTCTTT	CASSAHVYTEAFF
-	TRBV6-1	-	12	TRBJ2-7	TGTGCCAGCAGGGAACAGAGCTACGAGCAGTACTTC	CASREQSYEQYF
-	TRBV6-6	-	11	TRBJ2-1	TGTGCCAGCAGCCCCGCGGGTGAGCAGTTCTTC	CASSPAGEQFF
once	TRBV4-3	-	14	TRBJ1-1	TGCGCCAGCAGCCAACTCCGGGACGGCACTGAAGCTTTCTTT	CASSQLRDGTEAFF
-	TRBV23-1	-	12	TRBJ1-6	TGCGCCAGCACCAACAGGCCTTCTACCCTCCACTTT	CASTNRPSTLHF